The T cell receptor beta chain described here comes from a study of naive and memory T cell subsets. RNA was extracted from under 3 ml of whole blood of healthy adults. A UMI-containing oligonucleotide was joined by 3' ligation to the TCR cDNA template. Alpha and beta constant region primers primed reverse transcription for blood and skin samples. From the 5' RACE reads, TCRdb called clonotypes with MiXCR, one entry per CDR3 protein. The sample lists roughly 26,000 distinct CDR3 sequences, under 30% seen once, with about 1.8% in the top ten. In this sample, this clonotype turned up many times. This CDR3 comprises 13 residues. Between the trimmed V and J ends, which lost 6 bases and 6 bases, there was a span of 17 bases. Germline V gene data show CDR1 as DFQATT and CDR2 as SNEGSKA (reference sequence).

The sequence came from a female donor in good health. This chain links TRBV20-1 with TRBJ1-1, with D perhaps matching TRBD1 (6 bases). The CDR3 nucleotides read TGCAGTGCCTGGGAACAGGGAGAGGCTGAAGCTTTCTTT. Amino acids: CSAWEQGEAEAFF.